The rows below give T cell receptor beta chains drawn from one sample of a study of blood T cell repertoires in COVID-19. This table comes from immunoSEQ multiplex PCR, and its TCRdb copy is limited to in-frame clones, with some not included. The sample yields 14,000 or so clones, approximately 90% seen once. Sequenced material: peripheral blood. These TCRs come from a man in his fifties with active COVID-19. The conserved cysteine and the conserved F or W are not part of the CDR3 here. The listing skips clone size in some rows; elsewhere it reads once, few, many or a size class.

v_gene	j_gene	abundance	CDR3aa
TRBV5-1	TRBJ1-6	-	ASSLEEGSGSPLH
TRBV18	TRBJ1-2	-	ASSQGQGRSNYGYT
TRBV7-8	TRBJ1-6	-	ASSNRDSSSSPLH
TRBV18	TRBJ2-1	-	ASSPSGGLGAYNEQF
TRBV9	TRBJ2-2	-	ASSDRRGGNTGELF
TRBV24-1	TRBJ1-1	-	ATSEGNIGSTEAF
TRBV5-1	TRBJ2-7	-	ASSLVQNYEQY
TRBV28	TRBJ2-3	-	ASRKPGTGTDTQY
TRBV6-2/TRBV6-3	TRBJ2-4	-	ASSFDSREVKNIQY
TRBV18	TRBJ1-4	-	ASSPPETGAPHRREKLF
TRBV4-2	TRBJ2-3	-	ASSQNGGRSTDTQY
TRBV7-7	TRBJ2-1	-	ASSLARDSNNEQF
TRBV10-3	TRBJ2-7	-	AISELPGQGSYEQY
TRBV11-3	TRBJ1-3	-	ASSLWTGVGNTIY
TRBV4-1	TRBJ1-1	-	ASSQAGGYTEAF
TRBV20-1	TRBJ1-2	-	SASRGQVSIGYT
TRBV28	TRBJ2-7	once	ASSPPGTGGHEQY
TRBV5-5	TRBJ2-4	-	ASSFQTGTSGRGTKNIQY
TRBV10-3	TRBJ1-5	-	AISESDRGSNQPQH
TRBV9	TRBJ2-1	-	ASSVAQREAYNEQF
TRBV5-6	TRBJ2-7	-	ASSLAGLRQNYEQY
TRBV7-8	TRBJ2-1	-	ASTVRVAGYNEQF
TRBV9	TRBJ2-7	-	ASSPGEGEQY
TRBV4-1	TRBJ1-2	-	ASSQEVAGAAGYT
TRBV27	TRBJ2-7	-	ASSFTAAGEQY
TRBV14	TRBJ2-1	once	ASSQGYYPSVYNEQF
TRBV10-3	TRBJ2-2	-	AISHTVLTGELF
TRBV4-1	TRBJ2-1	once	ASSQDTGLDEQF
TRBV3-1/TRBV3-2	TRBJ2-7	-	ARGTGGQDAYEQY
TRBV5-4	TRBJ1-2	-	ASLPTGGNYGYT
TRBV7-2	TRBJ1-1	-	ASSLAAGVAF
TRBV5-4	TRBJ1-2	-	ASSLLGDRHGYT
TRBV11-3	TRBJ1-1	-	ASSSARKNTEAF
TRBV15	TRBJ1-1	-	ATSRDRSWSSEAF
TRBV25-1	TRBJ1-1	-	ASRDRQGAEAF
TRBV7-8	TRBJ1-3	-	ASSLALTPGNTIY
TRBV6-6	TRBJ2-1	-	ASSRTSYNEQF
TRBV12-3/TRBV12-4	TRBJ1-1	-	ASSLGGYAEAF
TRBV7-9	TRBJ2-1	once	ASSGRDRINEQF
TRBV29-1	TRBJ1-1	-	SVVPGQGIAF
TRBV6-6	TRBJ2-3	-	ASRKGSGASTDTQY
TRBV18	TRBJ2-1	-	ASSPGRNNEQF
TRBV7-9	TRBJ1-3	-	ASSEAGQYSGNTIY
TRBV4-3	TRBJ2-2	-	ASSQETSRGELF
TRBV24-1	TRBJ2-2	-	ATSRAGGMSTGELF
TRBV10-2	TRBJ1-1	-	ASSEPGQGATEAF
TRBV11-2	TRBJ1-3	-	ASSLVSGHSGNTIY
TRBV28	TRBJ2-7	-	ASSLRGGFNEQY
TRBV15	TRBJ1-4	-	ATSRDRRGNEKLF
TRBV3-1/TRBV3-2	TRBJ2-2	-	ASSQVSGSTGELF
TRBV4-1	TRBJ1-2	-	ASSQDQQSYGYT
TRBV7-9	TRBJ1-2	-	ASSDSATNYGYT